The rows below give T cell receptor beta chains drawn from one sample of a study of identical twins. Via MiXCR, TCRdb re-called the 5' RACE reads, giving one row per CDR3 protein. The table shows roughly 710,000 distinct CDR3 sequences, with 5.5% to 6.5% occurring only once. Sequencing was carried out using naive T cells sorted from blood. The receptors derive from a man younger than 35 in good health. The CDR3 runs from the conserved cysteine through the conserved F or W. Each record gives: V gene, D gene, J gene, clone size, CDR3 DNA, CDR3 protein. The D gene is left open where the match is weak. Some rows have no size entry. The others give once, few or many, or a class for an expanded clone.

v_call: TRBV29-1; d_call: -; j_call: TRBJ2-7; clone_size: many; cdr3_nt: TGCAGCGTTGAGAGGGACTCCTCCTACGAGCAGTACTTC; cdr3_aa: CSVERDSSYEQYF
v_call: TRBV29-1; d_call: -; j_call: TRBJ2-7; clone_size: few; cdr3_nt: TGCAGCGTTGAAGAGATGCACTCCCTTCGACGCGAGCAGTACTTC; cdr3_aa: CSVEEMHSLRREQYF
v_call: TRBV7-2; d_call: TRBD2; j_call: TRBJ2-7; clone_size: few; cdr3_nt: TGTGCCAGCAGCCCGACTAGCGGGGGCTACTACGAGCAGTACTTC; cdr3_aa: CASSPTSGGYYEQYF
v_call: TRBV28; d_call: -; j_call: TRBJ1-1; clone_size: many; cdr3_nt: TGTGCCAGCAGTTCCCCGGGGGGGAACACTGAAGCTTTCTTT; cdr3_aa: CASSSPGGNTEAFF
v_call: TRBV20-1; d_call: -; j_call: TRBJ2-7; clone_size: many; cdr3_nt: TGCAGTGCTACTATAGCGGTTAGCTCCTACGAGCAGTACTTC; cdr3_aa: CSATIAVSSYEQYF
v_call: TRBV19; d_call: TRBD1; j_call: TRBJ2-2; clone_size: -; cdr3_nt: TGTGCCAGTCGCACGACAGGGGCGAACACCGGGGAGCTGTTTTTT; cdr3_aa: CASRTTGANTGELFF
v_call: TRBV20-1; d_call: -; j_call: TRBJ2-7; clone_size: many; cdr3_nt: TGCAGTGCTAGTGGGCTTTCCCTTCGCGAGCAGTACTTC; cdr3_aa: CSASGLSLREQYF
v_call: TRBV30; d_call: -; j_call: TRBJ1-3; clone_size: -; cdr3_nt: TGTGCCTTTGATCAAGGGGGAAACACCATATATTTT; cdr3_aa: CAFDQGGNTIYF
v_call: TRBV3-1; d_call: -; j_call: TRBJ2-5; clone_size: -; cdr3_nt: TGTGCCAGCAGCCAAGATGAGCGCACCTCGCGGGAGACCCAGTACTTC; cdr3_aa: CASSQDERTSRETQYF
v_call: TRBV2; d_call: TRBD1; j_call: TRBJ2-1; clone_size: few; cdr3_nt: TGTGCCGGGACAGAGTACAATGAGCAGTTCTTC; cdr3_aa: CAGTEYNEQFF
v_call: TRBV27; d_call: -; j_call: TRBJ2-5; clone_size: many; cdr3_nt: TGTGCCAGCAGTTTAAATGGGGGCCAAGAGACCCAGTACTTC; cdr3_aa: CASSLNGGQETQYF
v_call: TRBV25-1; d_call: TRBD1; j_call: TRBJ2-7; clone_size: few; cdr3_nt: TGTGCCAGCAGTGGATACCGACAGGGTGCTTCCTACGAGCAGTACTTC; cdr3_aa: CASSGYRQGASYEQYF
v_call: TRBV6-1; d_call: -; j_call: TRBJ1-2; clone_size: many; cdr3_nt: TGTGCCAGCAGGACGACAGCATCCTATGGCTACACCTTC; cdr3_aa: CASRTTASYGYTF
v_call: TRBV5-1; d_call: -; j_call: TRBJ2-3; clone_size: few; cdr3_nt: TGCGCCAGCAGCTTCTGGGGCGCCTACACAGATACGCAGTATTTT; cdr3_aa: CASSFWGAYTDTQYF
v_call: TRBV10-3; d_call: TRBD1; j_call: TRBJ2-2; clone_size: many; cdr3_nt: TGTGCCATCAGTGCCGACAGGGCTGTCACCGGGGAGCTGTTTTTT; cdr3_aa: CAISADRAVTGELFF
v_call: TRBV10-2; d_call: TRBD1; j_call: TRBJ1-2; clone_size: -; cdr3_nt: TGCGCCAGCAGTGAAAGTACAGGGGGCTCTGGCTACACCTTC; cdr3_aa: CASSESTGGSGYTF
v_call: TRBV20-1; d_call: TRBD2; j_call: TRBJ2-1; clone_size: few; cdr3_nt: TGCAGTTGGGGAAAGCGGGAGCCCTACAATGAGCAGTTCTTC; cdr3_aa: CSWGKREPYNEQFF
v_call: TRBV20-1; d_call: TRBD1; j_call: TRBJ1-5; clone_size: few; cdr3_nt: TGCAGTGCGAGGACAGGGGAGGTCGTCTTGAGTCAGCCCCAGCATTTT; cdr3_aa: CSARTGEVVLSQPQHF
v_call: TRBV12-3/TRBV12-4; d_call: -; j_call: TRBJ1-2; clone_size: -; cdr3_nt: TGTGCCAGCAGTTTAATGGACAGCCTTAACTATGGCTACACCTTC; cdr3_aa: CASSLMDSLNYGYTF
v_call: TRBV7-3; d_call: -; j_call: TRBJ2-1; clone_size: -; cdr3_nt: TGTGCCAGCAGCCGCGGGGACTTTCTGGGCGATGAGCAGTTCTTC; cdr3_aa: CASSRGDFLGDEQFF
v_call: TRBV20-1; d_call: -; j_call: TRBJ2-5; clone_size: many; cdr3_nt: TGCAGTGCTAGGCGGGATCGCCTACAAGAGACCCAGTACTTC; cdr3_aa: CSARRDRLQETQYF
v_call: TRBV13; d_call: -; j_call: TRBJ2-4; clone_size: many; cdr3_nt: TGTGCCAGCAGCGTAACAGGGCTAGCCAAAAACATTCAGTACTTC; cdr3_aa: CASSVTGLAKNIQYF
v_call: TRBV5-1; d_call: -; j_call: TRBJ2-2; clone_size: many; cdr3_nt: TGCGCCAGCAGCTTCCCAGGGGCGAACACCGGGGAGCTGTTTTTT; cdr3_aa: CASSFPGANTGELFF